These 30 T cell receptor beta chains came from one sample sequenced in a study of shared clonotypes between healthy human individuals. Sequencing used immunoSEQ multiplex PCR; TCRdb keeps in-frame clones, though not all of them. The sample has just over 2,000,000 clones; about 95% are singletons. The sequenced sample was naive CD4+ T cells sorted from blood. The subset was: CD45RA+ positively selected. The source is a man between 18 and 29 years old in good health.

This clone is a singleton in its sample. J is TRBJ1-1 and V is TRBV28; 10 nucleotides line up with TRBD1. This CDR3 has 15 residues. Losses at the gene ends were 6 bases for V and 6 bases for J; bases not matched to a gene: 10. CDR1 MDHEN and CDR2 SYDVKM come from the germline V gene. For the CDR3, the DNA is TGTGCCAGCAGAACCGGGACAGGGGAAGCCTCTGAAGCTTTCTTT. This encodes CASRTGTGEASEAFF.

This chain connects TRBV4-1 to TRBJ2-4; tentative D call: TRBD2 (5 bases). The germline gives CDR1 MGHRA, CDR2 YSYEKL. Trimming removed 1 base at V and 4 bases at J, with 17 bases between. CDR3 size: 17 residues. The CDR3 region is CASSQVEASNTKNIQYF. DNA of the CDR3: TGCGCCAGCAGCCAAGTGGAGGCCTCCAACACGAAAAACATTCAGTACTTC.

The chain joins TRBV7-2 to TRBJ1-1; TRBD1 agrees at 7 bases. The V segment lost 5 bases and the J segment 8 bases; nucleotides outside the gene matches: 8. Germline V gene lookup returns CDR1 SGHTA and CDR2 FQGNSA. The CDR3 extends over 13 amino acids. CDR3 loop: CASSLRQGKEAFF. CDR3 in DNA: TGTGCCAGCAGCCTGCGACAGGGAAAAGAAGCTTTCTTT.

The chain carries TRBV11-2 and TRBJ2-3; TRBD2 might be the D (6 bases). The CDR3 runs 17 residues. Trimming took off 3 bases at V and 0 bases at J, with 16 bases between the two ends. Germline V lookup: CDR1 SGHAT, CDR2 FQNNGV. The chain's CDR3 is CASSFSGRRTSTDTQYF. CDR3 nucleotides: TGTGCCAGCAGCTTTTCGGGGAGGAGGACTAGCACAGATACGCAGTATTTT.

The chain uses TRBV6-5 and TRBJ1-1, with D hard to call. The V and J ends lost 4 bases and 4 bases respectively, with 13 bases between them. This CDR3 comprises 14 residues. The V gene's germline CDR1 is MNHEY and CDR2 SVGAGI. The CDR3 bases are TGTGCCAGCAGTTCTCCCGGGGTTCTCACTGAAGCTTTCTTT. This gives the protein CASSSPGVLTEAFF.

The chain links TRBV2 to TRBJ1-4, with unresolved D. The germline CDR1 and CDR2 sequences are SNHLY and FYNNEI. This CDR3 is 15 amino acids long. Trimming took off 4 bases at V and 0 bases at J, with 9 bases between the two ends. The CDR3 DNA reads as TGTGCCAGCAGTGGTCAATCTTCAACTAATGAAAAACTGTTTTTT. Its protein is CASSGQSSTNEKLFF.

The chain combines TRBV2 with TRBJ2-6, with 12 bases fitting TRBD1. V dropped 7 bases and J dropped 0; count of bases not matched to a gene: 7. Germline V gene sequence: CDR1 SNHLY, CDR2 FYNNEI. The CDR3 sequence is 18 residues long. The CDR3 region has the DNA TGTGCCAGCATCCTAAGGGACAGGGGGCCCTCTGGGGCCAACGTCCTGACTTTC. Translating gives CASILRDRGPSGANVLTF. Supplemented by reference TRBV2 and TRBJ2-6, the full variable domain reads EPEVTQTPSHQVTQMGQEVILRCVPISNHLYFYWYRQILGQKVEFLVSFYNNEISEKSEIFDDQFSVERPDGSNFTLKIRSTKLEDSAMYFCASILRDRGPSGANVLTFGAGSRLTVL.

The count of this clone is one. The chain has TRBV7-9 and TRBJ2-7, with D perhaps TRBD2 (6 bases). Per the germline V gene, CDR1 is SEHNR and CDR2 is FQNEAQ (reference sequence). This CDR3 region has 14 residues. V lost 0 bases to trimming and J lost 3 bases, with 9 bases between them. The CDR3 spells CASSLAGLGYEQYF. CDR3 in DNA: TGTGCCAGCAGCTTAGCGGGACTGGGCTACGAGCAGTACTTC.

The rearrangement uses TRBV9 and TRBJ1-2, with 9 bases lining up with TRBD1. J lost 8 bases, V lost 3 bases, and 8 bases had no gene match. The CDR3 length is 14 residues. Germline V gives CDR1 SGDLS, CDR2 YYNGEE. CDR3 DNA sequence: TGTGCCAGCAGCGACACCGGGACAGGGATCGGCTACACCTTC. Protein sequence: CASSDTGTGIGYTF.

The chain combines TRBV19 with TRBJ1-5; D not resolved. Germline V CDR1 and CDR2: LNHDA, SQIVND (reference sequence). This CDR3 spans 14 amino acids. Deletions cut 4 bases from V and 7 bases from J, with 14 bases between. CDR3 nucleotides: TGTGCCAGTAGTACGGGCGCAAGCATACAGCCCCAGCATTTT. The encoded protein is CASSTGASIQPQHF. Combining the CDR3 with reference TRBV19 and TRBJ1-5 gives the whole variable domain DGGITQSPKYLFRKEGQNVTLSCEQNLNHDAMYWYRQDPGQGLRLIYYSQIVNDFQKGDIAEGYSVSREKKESFPLTVTSAQKNPTAFYLCASSTGASIQPQHFGDGTRLSIL.

This clone is a singleton in its sample. This chain links TRBV9 with TRBJ1-5; 12 bases fit TRBD1. The CDR3 contains 16 residues. Per the germline V gene, CDR1 is SGDLS and CDR2 is YYNGEE. V lost 3 bases and J lost 6; bases outside the gene matches: 7. The CDR3 DNA sequence: TGTGCCAGCAGCGCCCTATGGGACAGGGGGCTTCAGCCCCAGCATTTT. Translation: CASSALWDRGLQPQHF.

Notes on this clone: At the DNA level, this CDR3 is encoded by other sequences in the same sample as well. This sequence joins TRBV7-2 and TRBJ2-7; TRBD1 agrees at 7 bases. Per germline, CDR1 SGHTA and CDR2 FQGNSA. There are 12 residues in the CDR3. Germline trimming cut 8 bases from V and 0 bases from J; bases unmatched to any gene: 1. The CDR3 sequence is CASRDSSYEQYF. The CDR3 DNA sequence: TGTGCCAGCCGGGACAGCTCCTACGAGCAGTACTTC.

This chain joins TRBV2 and TRBJ2-7; D remains ambiguous. This CDR3 region has 11 residues. CDR1 and CDR2 (germline): SNHLY, FYNNEI. V shed 6 bases and J shed 4 bases, with 7 bases lying between them. CDR3 protein: CASSINYEQYF. The CDR3 DNA reads as TGTGCCAGCAGCATCAATTACGAGCAGTACTTC. The complete variable domain, with remaining parts taken from reference TRBV2 and TRBJ2-7, reads EPEVTQTPSHQVTQMGQEVILRCVPISNHLYFYWYRQILGQKVEFLVSFYNNEISEKSEIFDDQFSVERPDGSNFTLKIRSTKLEDSAMYFCASSINYEQYFGPGTRLTVT.

The chain couples TRBV10-1 to TRBJ1-3; D remains unclear. V lost 8 bases and J 0 bases, leaving 8 bases between the germline ends. This CDR3 comprises 13 residues. CDR1 WNHNN and CDR2 SYGVQD come from the germline V gene (reference sequence). CDR3 DNA: TGCGCCAGCGCCGAGAGCTCTGGAAACACCATATATTTT. Translated: CASAESSGNTIYF.

The V gene is TRBV2, the J gene TRBJ1-2, with D hard to call. Trimming removed 7 bases from V and 7 bases from J, with 19 bases in between. Looked up from germline, CDR1 is SNHLY and CDR2 is FYNNEI. The CDR3 is 14 residues long. Here the CDR3 DNA reads TGTGCCAGCACCGAGTTTGGGGATTTGAGTGGCTACACCTTC. It yields the protein CASTEFGDLSGYTF. Drawing the rest from reference TRBV2 and TRBJ1-2, the complete variable domain is EPEVTQTPSHQVTQMGQEVILRCVPISNHLYFYWYRQILGQKVEFLVSFYNNEISEKSEIFDDQFSVERPDGSNFTLKIRSTKLEDSAMYFCASTEFGDLSGYTFGSGTRLTVV.

This clone was found many times. At the DNA level, this CDR3 is encoded by other sequences in the same sample as well. The V gene is TRBV6-5, the J gene TRBJ2-7; 11 bases match TRBD2. Germline trimming cut 2 bases from V and 0 bases from J; bases unmatched to any gene: 3. This CDR3 has 16 residues. Germline CDR1 is MNHEY and CDR2 is SVGAGI. DNA for the CDR3: TGTGCCAGCAGTTACGGCGGGACTAGCGGCTCCTACGAGCAGTACTTC. Protein: CASSYGGTSGSYEQYF.

As for this clone: The junction and the germline gene differ at one end; a read error may be behind it. The chain employs TRBV7-7 and TRBJ2-6; D gene unclear. Germline V CDR1 and CDR2: SSHAT, FNYEAQ (reference sequence). The CDR3 has 14 residues. The CDR3 spells CASSPNPGANVLTF. In DNA, the CDR3 is TGTGCTAGCAGCCCGAATCCTGGGGCCAACGTCCTGACTTTC. Complete variable domain (other parts from reference TRBV7-7 and TRBJ2-6): GAGVSQSPRYKVTKRGQDVTLRCDPISSHATLYWYQQALGQGPEFLTYFNYEAQPDKSGLPSDRFSAERPEGSISTLTIQRTEQRDSAMYRCASSPNPGANVLTFGAGSRLTVL.

The gene calls are TRBV27 and TRBJ2-7; 8 nucleotides line up with TRBD2. V lost 8 bases, J lost 4 bases, and 13 bases stayed unmatched. Germline CDR1 is MNHEY and CDR2 is SMNVEV (reference sequence). The CDR3 covers 15 residues. CDR3 coding DNA: TGTGCCAGCGGCGAGACTAGCGTCGGGGGGTACGAGCAGTACTTC. This sequence encodes CASGETSVGGYEQYF.

With regard to this clone: Other nucleotide sequences in the sample specify the same CDR3. The chain recombines TRBV18 with TRBJ2-1, with D perhaps TRBD1 (6 bases). Trimming stripped 6 bases from V and 6 bases from J, with 9 bases between. The CDR3 is 12 amino acids. The germline gives CDR1 KGHSH, CDR2 LQKENI. CDR3 coding DNA: TGTGCCAGCTCTCAACAGGGCAATGAGCAGTTCTTC. Amino acid sequence: CASSQQGNEQFF.

The V call is TRBV28, the J call TRBJ2-7; D is possibly TRBD2 (7 bases). The CDR3 has 16 amino acids. Looked up from germline, CDR1 is MDHEN and CDR2 is SYDVKM. V lost 3 bases to trimming and J lost 6 bases, with 21 bases between them. CDR3: CASSFVRRGGSSEQYF. The CDR3 DNA sequence: TGTGCCAGCAGTTTTGTTAGGAGGGGGGGCTCAAGCGAGCAGTACTTC.

The chain employs TRBV4-1 and TRBJ1-2, with D possibly TRBD1 on 6 matching bases. CDR3 size: 16 residues. The ends were cut back, 2 bases at V and 4 bases at J, with 17 bases in the middle. CDR1 is MGHRA and CDR2 is YSYEKL in the germline V gene. The DNA for the CDR3 is TGCGCCAGCAGCCAATACCAAGGGGGTACCGTCTATGGCTACACCTTC. The encoded protein is CASSQYQGGTVYGYTF.

This clone has just one count. The chain uses TRBV29-1 and TRBJ2-7; unclear D gene. V was clipped by 0 bases and J by 2 bases, with 8 bases between them. This CDR3 has 13 residues. Germline V gives CDR1 SQVTM, CDR2 ANQGSEA. The CDR3 region is CSVEESITYEQYF. In DNA, the CDR3 is TGCAGCGTTGAAGAGAGTATTACCTACGAGCAGTACTTC.

The chain carries TRBV4-1 and TRBJ2-7; unclear D gene. There are 14 residues in the CDR3. Germline CDR1 reads MGHRA; CDR2 reads YSYEKL. V was shortened by 1 base and J by 6 bases, with 13 bases between the two germline ends. The CDR3 DNA sequence: TGCGCCAGCAGCCAAGTCCCCCGCTCGGGCGAGCAGTACTTC. The encoded protein is CASSQVPRSGEQYF.

The gene calls are TRBV4-1 and TRBJ2-1; 9 bases fit TRBD2. This CDR3 spans 17 amino acids. J gave up 0 bases and V 6 bases, and 9 bases lay outside the gene matches. Per the germline V gene, CDR1 is MGHRA and CDR2 is YSYEKL. CDR3 in amino acids: CASRGGPSGNSYNEQFF. Written as DNA, the CDR3 is TGCGCCAGCAGGGGAGGGCCTAGCGGGAACTCCTACAATGAGCAGTTCTTC.

The chain carries TRBV2 and TRBJ2-3; 9 bases map to TRBD2. Trimming at V came to 7 bases and at J to 3 bases, leaving 5 bases not matched to a gene. The length of the CDR3 is 14 residues. The germline CDR1 and CDR2 sequences are SNHLY and FYNNEI. The chain's CDR3 is CASNSGGKTDTQYF. The CDR3 nucleotides are TGTGCCAGCAATAGCGGGGGAAAAACAGATACGCAGTATTTT.

The genes are TRBV28 and TRBJ1-5; TRBD1 is a possible D gene (5 bases). From germline, CDR1 is MDHEN and CDR2 SYDVKM. V was pared by 1 base and J by 6 bases, with 13 bases between. This CDR3 region has 15 residues. In DNA, the CDR3 is TGTGCCAGCAGTTTATCGGCAGGGCTCAGTCAGCCCCAGCATTTT. Protein product: CASSLSAGLSQPQHF.

This clone was picked up one time. This chain joins TRBV6-1 and TRBJ2-2, with TRBD1 as a possible D gene (7 bases). CDR3 length: 14 residues. V shed 5 bases and J shed 6 bases, with 13 bases lying between them. Germline CDR1 reads MNHNS; CDR2 reads SASEGT. CDR3 sequence (DNA): TGTGCCAGCAGTTTCAGGGGGGAGGCCGGGGAGCTGTTTTTT. Its protein is CASSFRGEAGELFF.

The J gene is TRBJ2-3, the V gene TRBV30; tentatively, D is TRBD1 (6 bases). V lost 2 bases and J lost 4, with 13 bases in between. This CDR3 is built from 14 residues. Germline V gene data show CDR1 as GTSNPN and CDR2 as SVGIG (reference sequence). CDR3 in amino acids: CAWSSQGFADTQYF. CDR3 DNA: TGTGCCTGGAGTTCCCAGGGGTTCGCAGATACGCAGTATTTT.

This chain connects TRBV10-1 to TRBJ1-3; D gene unclear. This CDR3 has 15 amino acids. V shed 4 bases and J shed 0 bases, with 10 bases lying between them. Germline loops: CDR1 WNHNN, CDR2 SYGVQD (reference sequence). The CDR3, as DNA: TGCGCCAGCAGTGTGGGCAGCAACTCTGGAAACACCATATATTTT. Translating it yields CASSVGSNSGNTIYF.

CDR3 sequence reads: CASSYLRWQPQHF. CDR3 bases: TGTGCCAGCAGTTACTTGAGGTGGCAGCCCCAGCATTTT. The chain recombines TRBV6-5 with TRBJ1-5, with unresolved D. Trimming took 1 base from V and 7 from J, leaving 8 bases between them. Germline V gene data show CDR1 as MNHEY and CDR2 as SVGAGI. This CDR3 region has 13 residues.